The 26 T cell receptor beta chains given below trace back to one sample, sequenced in a study of shared clonotypes between healthy human individuals. Clones were read by immunoSEQ multiplex PCR, and TCRdb kept only the in-frame ones, dropping some. The table has millions of clones, approximately 92% seen once. The material sequenced was naive CD4+ T cells sorted from blood. The subset: CD45RA+ positively selected. The receptors originated from a man younger than 35 in good health.

This clone was counted a single time. The chain links TRBV15 to TRBJ1-2, with 7 bases aligning to TRBD1. Germline CDR1 LNHNV, CDR2 YYDKDF (reference sequence). This CDR3 has 16 amino acids. Losses at the gene ends were 0 bases for V and 3 bases for J; bases not matched to a gene: 7. The DNA of the CDR3 is TGTGCCACCAGCAGAGATCTAGTAGGGACAGACTATGGCTACACCTTC. Protein product: CATSRDLVGTDYGYTF. Filled out from reference TRBV15 and TRBJ1-2, the complete variable domain reads DAMVIQNPRYQVTQFGKPVTLSCSQTLNHNVMYWYQQKSSQAPKLLFHYYDKDFNNEADTPDNFQSRRPNTSFCFLDIRSPGLGDTAMYLCATSRDLVGTDYGYTFGSGTRLTVV.

The gene calls are TRBV7-6 and TRBJ2-5; TRBD1 matches at 9 bases. Germline values: CDR1 SGHVS, CDR2 FNYEAQ. Losses at the gene ends were 3 bases for V and 5 bases for J; bases not matched to a gene: 7. CDR3 length: 15 amino acids. This CDR3 reads CASSFGTGLSETQYF. DNA for the CDR3: TGTGCCAGCAGCTTCGGGACAGGGTTATCGGAGACCCAGTACTTC. Complete variable domain (other parts from reference TRBV7-6 and TRBJ2-5): GAGVSQSPRYKVTKRGQDVALRCDPISGHVSLYWYRQALGQGPEFLTYFNYEAQQDKSGLPNDRFSAERPEGSISTLTIQRTEQRDSAMYRCASSFGTGLSETQYFGPGTRLLVL.

The sample holds one count of this clone. The chain recombines TRBV19 with TRBJ1-1; D is perhaps TRBD1 (6 bases). V gave up 1 base and J gave up 4 bases, with 28 bases separating them. The CDR3 runs to 20 residues. The germline CDR1 and CDR2 sequences are LNHDA and SQIVND (reference sequence). The CDR3 reads CASSIAGGGRSLSAATEAFF. The CDR3, as DNA: TGTGCCAGTAGTATAGCGGGGGGGGGCAGGTCCCTCTCCGCAGCCACTGAAGCTTTCTTT. Full variable domain (missing parts from reference TRBV19 and TRBJ1-1): DGGITQSPKYLFRKEGQNVTLSCEQNLNHDAMYWYRQDPGQGLRLIYYSQIVNDFQKGDIAEGYSVSREKKESFPLTVTSAQKNPTAFYLCASSIAGGGRSLSAATEAFFGQGTRLTVV.

This clone has only one observation. The chain combines TRBV4-1 with TRBJ2-1; D might be TRBD1 (6 bases). The V gene lost 3 bases and the J gene lost 6 bases, with 9 bases spanning the gap. The CDR3 totals 13 residues. Germline V gene sequence: CDR1 MGHRA, CDR2 YSYEKL. The CDR3 DNA follows: TGCGCCAGCAGCCAGCCACAGGGCAATGAGCAGTTCTTC. Encoded protein: CASSQPQGNEQFF.

This clone was recorded once. V is TRBV19 and J is TRBJ2-7, with D hard to call. Trimming left V 3 bases short and J 5 bases short, with 5 bases between. This CDR3 region has 11 residues. Germline CDR1 and CDR2: LNHDA and SQIVND (reference sequence). CDR3 protein: CASSMWDEQYF. The CDR3 nucleotides read TGTGCCAGTAGTATGTGGGACGAGCAGTACTTC.

This clone was recorded once. The chain couples TRBV28 to TRBJ2-1; D gene uncertain. The CDR3 extends over 14 amino acids. Germline CDR1 is MDHEN and CDR2 is SYDVKM. V shed 6 bases and J shed 0 bases, with 9 bases lying between them. The CDR3 sequence: CASSRLFSYNEQFF. CDR3 coding DNA: TGTGCCAGCAGCAGGCTTTTCTCCTACAATGAGCAGTTCTTC.

The chain carries TRBV7-9 and TRBJ2-3; weak D call: TRBD2 (6 bases). The germline V gene encodes CDR1 SEHNR and CDR2 FQNEAQ (reference sequence). The CDR3 length is 14 residues. V shed 1 base and J shed 3 bases, with 8 bases lying between them. The CDR3 spells CASSLEAGTDTQYF. The CDR3 coding sequence is TGTGCCAGCAGCTTAGAAGCGGGTACAGATACGCAGTATTTT.

The gene calls are TRBV6-6 and TRBJ2-7; TRBD1 might be the D (6 bases). Germline V gene sequence: CDR1 MNHNY, CDR2 SVGAGI (reference sequence). This CDR3 has 15 residues. V lost 6 bases and J lost 0, with 15 bases in between. CDR3 sequence reads: CASSPSADSSYEQYF. CDR3 bases: TGTGCCAGCAGCCCCTCAGCGGACAGCTCCTACGAGCAGTACTTC.

This chain links TRBV25-1 with TRBJ1-6; 7 nucleotides align to TRBD1. V was pared by 6 bases and J by 8 bases, with 4 bases of the junction left unmatched. This CDR3 region has 13 residues. Germline loops: CDR1 MGHDK, CDR2 SYGVNS. The CDR3 is CASRRDSYSPLHF. CDR3 DNA: TGTGCCAGCAGGCGGGACAGCTATTCACCCCTCCACTTT.

The V call is TRBV5-1, the J call TRBJ2-3, with 9 positions matching TRBD1. Germline V gene lookup returns CDR1 SGHRS and CDR2 YFSETQ. This CDR3 has 15 residues. Unmatched junction bases numbered 6, after V lost 4 bases and J lost 3 bases. The chain's CDR3 is CASSTGGVETDTQYF. CDR3 sequence (DNA): TGCGCCAGCAGCACAGGGGGCGTCGAGACAGATACGCAGTATTTT.

The gene calls are TRBV9 and TRBJ1-2, with 10 bases matching TRBD1. Unmatched junction bases numbered 10, after V lost 3 bases and J lost 5 bases. The germline gives CDR1 SGDLS, CDR2 YYNGEE. CDR3 length: 16 amino acids. The CDR3 DNA follows: TGTGCCAGCAGCGGTATGGGACAGGGGTCCTCTTATGGCTACACCTTC. As protein: CASSGMGQGSSYGYTF. Full variable domain (remainder filled in from reference TRBV9 and TRBJ1-2): DSGVTQTPKHLITATGQRVTLRCSPRSGDLSVYWYQQSLDQGLQFLIQYYNGEERAKGNILERFSAQQFPDLHSELNLSSLELGDSALYFCASSGMGQGSSYGYTFGSGTRLTVV.

The genes are TRBV28 and TRBJ1-5; perhaps TRBD1 as D (6 bases). The CDR3 consists of 17 residues. Deletions cut 5 bases from V and 9 bases from J, with 26 bases between. Germline CDR1 and CDR2: MDHEN and SYDVKM. The CDR3 reads CASSPYGGTKSGGPQHF. The CDR3 DNA is TGTGCCAGCAGTCCTTACGGGGGCACCAAATCGGGTGGGCCCCAGCATTTT.

The DNA of the CDR3 is TGTGCCAGCAGCTTAGCGCGGACTAGCGGTTACAATGAGCAGTTCTTC. Protein sequence: CASSLARTSGYNEQFF. The chain uses TRBV7-2 and TRBJ2-1; 10 bases fit TRBD2. The trim removed 0 bases at V and 4 bases at J, leaving 3 bases unmatched. This CDR3 region has 16 residues. From germline, CDR1 is SGHTA and CDR2 FQGNSA.

The gene calls are TRBV7-2 and TRBJ2-3; a weak D match, TRBD1 (6 bases). Trimming took off 2 bases at V and 8 bases at J, with 20 bases between the two ends. This CDR3 spans 16 amino acids. Germline loops: CDR1 SGHTA, CDR2 FQGNSA. CDR3 amino acids: CASSLKGDRHRGTQYF. The CDR3 DNA follows: TGTGCCAGCAGCTTAAAGGGGGATCGGCACAGAGGTACGCAGTATTTT.

The chain joins TRBV9 to TRBJ1-2, with D perhaps TRBD1 (5 bases). The V gene's germline CDR1 is SGDLS and CDR2 YYNGEE. V dropped 4 bases and J dropped 8 bases, with 12 bases sitting between them. The CDR3 sequence is 12 residues long. CDR3 loop: CASSTRYRGYTF. The CDR3 DNA is TGTGCCAGCAGCACAAGGTACAGGGGCTACACCTTC.

This chain links TRBV27 with TRBJ2-6; 10 bases align to TRBD1. CDR1 MNHEY and CDR2 SMNVEV come from the germline V gene (reference sequence). V shed 3 bases and J 0 bases; nucleotides not matched to a gene: 5. This CDR3 spans 18 amino acids. The CDR3 loop is CASSFRQGALSGANVLTF. The CDR3 DNA follows: TGTGCCAGCAGTTTTCGACAGGGGGCACTCTCTGGGGCCAACGTCCTGACTTTC.

The chain recombines TRBV7-3 with TRBJ2-5; D remains ambiguous. The V gene's germline CDR1 is SGHTA and CDR2 FQGTGA. Trimming took off 1 base at V and 1 base at J, with 4 bases between the two ends. The CDR3 is made up of 13 amino acids. CDR3 sequence reads: CASSLRSQETQYF. DNA for the CDR3: TGTGCCAGCAGCTTAAGGAGCCAAGAGACCCAGTACTTC.

The V call is TRBV27, the J call TRBJ1-4; D is undetermined. Trimming removed 4 bases from V and 7 bases from J, with 10 bases in between. Germline V lookup: CDR1 MNHEY, CDR2 SMNVEV (reference sequence). The CDR3 is 13 residues long. CDR3 amino acids: CASSSISSEKLFF. In DNA form, the CDR3 reads TGTGCCAGCAGTTCTATTTCTAGTGAAAAACTGTTTTTT.

The rearrangement joins TRBV7-8 to TRBJ2-7; D unclear. Trimming stripped 5 bases from V and 3 bases from J, with 11 bases between. Germline V CDR1 and CDR2: SGHVS, FQNEAQ. This CDR3 has 13 residues. Here the CDR3 reads CASSPVPGYEQYF. In DNA form, the CDR3 reads TGTGCCAGCAGCCCTGTCCCGGGCTACGAGCAGTACTTC.

The V call is TRBV4-1, the J call TRBJ2-7; D possibly matches TRBD1 or TRBD2 (5 bases each). This CDR3 is built from 16 residues. Germline lookup yields CDR1 MGHRA and CDR2 YSYEKL. V dropped 0 bases and J dropped 5 bases, with 17 bases sitting between them. CDR3 protein: CASSQDWQGRRNEQYF. CDR3 bases: TGCGCCAGCAGCCAAGATTGGCAGGGCAGGAGGAACGAGCAGTACTTC.

The chain recombines TRBV2 with TRBJ2-1; a possible D gene is TRBD2 (5 bases). The V and J ends lost 6 bases and 9 bases respectively, with 12 bases between them. Germline V gene lookup returns CDR1 SNHLY and CDR2 FYNNEI. The CDR3 is made up of 12 amino acids. In DNA form, the CDR3 reads TGTGCCAGCAGACTACTAGAGAGTGAGCAGTTCTTC. Translating it yields CASRLLESEQFF.

This clone appeared a few times. Other DNA sequences in the sample encode the same CDR3. The chain carries TRBV11-1 and TRBJ1-1, with D possibly TRBD1 on 5 matching bases. Trimming pared 3 bases from V and 1 base from J, leaving 6 bases between. Per the germline V gene, CDR1 is SGHAT and CDR2 is FQDESV (reference sequence). This CDR3 is built from 13 residues. CDR3 sequence reads: CASSFTGNTEAFF. CDR3 sequence (DNA): TGTGCCAGCAGCTTCACAGGGAACACTGAAGCTTTCTTT.

CDR3 sequence (DNA): TGTGCCAGCAGGGCGATAGGGGTGGGCACTGAAGCTTTCTTT. Its protein is CASRAIGVGTEAFF. V is TRBV6-6 and J is TRBJ1-1; possible D gene TRBD1, 5 bases. Germline assignment: CDR1 MNHNY and CDR2 SVGAGI (reference sequence). The CDR3 consists of 14 residues. Trimming took off 6 bases at V and 4 bases at J, with 15 bases between the two ends.

The J gene is TRBJ1-1, the V gene TRBV5-4; 9 bases match TRBD1. The V segment lost 4 bases and the J segment 5 bases; nucleotides outside the gene matches: 9. Germline V gives CDR1 SGHNT, CDR2 YYREEE (reference sequence). The CDR3 loop spans 15 amino acids. The CDR3 protein is CASSTEQGAWTEAFF. In DNA form, the CDR3 reads TGTGCCAGCAGCACCGAACAGGGGGCCTGGACTGAAGCTTTCTTT.

This rearrangement joins TRBV19 to TRBJ1-5, with TRBD1 matching over 9 bases. Germline lookup yields CDR1 LNHDA and CDR2 SQIVND (reference sequence). The ends lost 5 bases at V and 4 bases at J; junction bases unmatched: 6. The CDR3 is made up of 15 amino acids. The CDR3 DNA follows: TGTGCCAGTAGTGCTACCGGGACAGGGAATCAGCCCCAGCATTTT. This translates into CASSATGTGNQPQHF.

For this clone: The sample contains more than one DNA sequence encoding this CDR3. V usage is TRBV18 and J usage is TRBJ1-4; no definite D call. The V and J ends lost 0 bases and 3 bases respectively, with 2 bases between them. This CDR3 is built from 13 residues. The germline V gene encodes CDR1 KGHSH and CDR2 LQKENI. This chain's CDR3 is CASSPPPNEKLFF. CDR3 coding DNA: TGTGCCAGCTCACCACCACCTAATGAAAAACTGTTTTTT.